These 27 T cell receptor beta chains were sequenced from one sample in a study of Graves' ophthalmopathy and Graves' hyperthyroidism. Beta-chain TCR CDR3 regions were amplified from RNA transcripts. RT-PCR was first run with HTBI primers, then multiplex PCR in a second round. Each CDR3 protein is one row after TCRdb ran MiXCR on the multiplex PCR reads. The table includes 340,000 or so distinct CDR3 sequences, 17% detected once. Source material: peripheral blood. The receptors come from an adult man with Graves' ophthalmopathy.

The sample holds many counts of this clonotype. CDR3 DNA: TGTGCCACCAGCCAAAACTCAATTAACTATGGCTACACCTTC. This codes for CATSQNSINYGYTF. V is TRBV15 and J is TRBJ1-2; D unresolved. The CDR3 runs to 14 residues. V gave up 5 bases and J gave up 1 base, with 11 bases separating them. Germline V CDR1 and CDR2: LNHNV, YYDKDF (reference sequence).

This clonotype was seen a single time. This rearrangement joins TRBV6-1 to TRBJ2-5; TRBD1 or TRBD2 may be the D gene (6 bases each). V was trimmed by 4 bases and J by 5 bases, leaving 17 bases between them. Germline-derived CDR1 and CDR2 are MNHNS and SASEGT. The CDR3 runs 15 residues. CDR3 DNA sequence: TGTGCCAGCAGTGGGTCCCGGGGGCTAGAGGAGACCCAGTACTTC. Amino acid sequence: CASSGSRGLEETQYF.

This clonotype has at least ten counts. The genes are TRBV11-2 and TRBJ2-7; 7 bases fit TRBD1. The V and J ends lost 3 bases and 5 bases, in that order; junction bases with no gene match: 10. CDR3 length: 15 residues. The germline CDR1 and CDR2 sequences are SGHAT and FQNNGV. In DNA form, the CDR3 reads TGTGCCAGCAGCTTGAGGGGACAGCTTGTAAACGAGCAGTACTTC. Encoded protein: CASSLRGQLVNEQYF.

The chain employs TRBV13 and TRBJ2-7, with TRBD1 identical over 7 bases. CDR1 and CDR2 (germline): PRHDT, FYEKMQ (reference sequence). The V segment lost 5 bases and the J segment 3 bases; nucleotides outside the gene matches: 16. The CDR3 is 17 amino acids. CDR3: CASSPFLRTGLNYEQYF. CDR3 nucleotide sequence: TGTGCCAGCAGCCCATTTTTGAGGACAGGCTTAAACTACGAGCAGTACTTC.

A remark on this clonotype: Possible read error: a much larger clone is one base away. In this CDR3 the conserved last residue, phenylalanine or tryptophan, is missing, so a read error is likely. This chain uses TRBV20-1 with TRBJ1-2; 10 bases match TRBD1. Germline V CDR1 and CDR2: DFQATT, SNEGSKA (reference sequence). Unmatched junction bases numbered 7, after V lost 3 bases and J lost 0 bases. The CDR3 loop spans 16 amino acids. The CDR3 region is CSASRGQGSANYGYTL. DNA of the CDR3: TGCAGTGCTAGTCGGGGACAGGGGTCCGCTAACTATGGCTACACCCTC.

The sample holds many counts of this clonotype. V and J are TRBV7-9 and TRBJ2-5; a possible D gene is TRBD1 (6 bases). The germline V gene encodes CDR1 SEHNR and CDR2 FQNEAQ (reference sequence). Trimming took off 5 bases at V and 1 base at J, with 11 bases between the two ends. CDR3 size: 14 residues. The CDR3 region is CASSGPDSQETQYF. The CDR3 DNA reads TGTGCCAGCAGCGGACCGGACAGCCAAGAGACCCAGTACTTC. Variable domain in full (rest from reference TRBV7-9 and TRBJ2-5): DTGVSQNPRHKITKRGQNVTFRCDPISEHNRLYWYRQTLGQGPEFLTYFQNEAQLEKSRLLSDRFSAERPKGSFSTLEIQRTEQGDSAMYLCASSGPDSQETQYFGPGTRLLVL.

This clonotype was seen at least ten times. This chain uses TRBV20-1 with TRBJ2-5, with TRBD2 identical over 9 bases. The trim removed 4 bases at V and 5 bases at J, leaving 8 bases unmatched. The CDR3 totals 14 residues. CDR1 and CDR2 (germline): DFQATT, SNEGSKA (reference sequence). CDR3 DNA: TGCAGTGCTAAGATAGCGGGGGCTTTGGAGACCCAGTACTTC. Translated, it gives CSAKIAGALETQYF.

This clonotype was detected ten times or more. The chain links TRBV15 to TRBJ2-6; D remains ambiguous. Trimming cost V 0 bases and J 0 bases, with 12 bases left between them. Germline V gene lookup returns CDR1 LNHNV and CDR2 YYDKDF (reference sequence). This CDR3 is 18 amino acids long. The chain's CDR3 is CATSREIGRHSGANVLTF. The CDR3 DNA follows: TGTGCCACCAGCAGAGAGATAGGACGCCACTCTGGGGCCAACGTCCTGACTTTC.

This clonotype was counted many times. J is TRBJ1-5 and V is TRBV6-4; 8 positions agree with TRBD1. This CDR3 has 13 amino acids. The V and J ends lost 5 bases and 7 bases, in that order; junction bases with no gene match: 4. The germline CDR1 and CDR2 sequences are MRHNA and SNTAGT. In nucleotides, the CDR3 is TGTGCCAGCAGTTATGACAGGGGACAGCCCCAGCATTTT. It is translated as CASSYDRGQPQHF.

In regard to this clonotype: This may be a read error, as it is one base from a much larger clone. The chain employs TRBV20-1 and TRBJ1-2; a weak D match, TRBD1 (5 bases). Trimming left V 0 bases short and J 1 base short, with 12 bases between. The CDR3 covers 15 residues. Germline V gives CDR1 DFQATT, CDR2 SNEGSKA (reference sequence). The CDR3 loop is CSAREAGGRNYGYTF. The CDR3 region has the DNA TGCAGTGCTAGAGAAGCCGGGGGACGTAACTATGGCTACACCTTC.

The chain is built from TRBV6-2 or TRBV6-3 and TRBJ2-7, with 7 nucleotides matching TRBD1. The CDR3 has 12 residues. Germline V CDR1 and CDR2: MNHEY, SVGEGT. Trimming took 11 bases from V and 4 from J; bases not matched to a gene: 8. The CDR3 coding sequence is TGTGCCGCCGGGACAGTTTTTTACGAGCAGTACTTC. The encoded protein is CAAGTVFYEQYF.

The table lists this clonotype with many counts. V gene TRBV13 combines with J gene TRBJ2-5, with 8 bases fitting TRBD2. With V trimmed by 4 bases and J by 4 bases, 5 bases remained unmatched. The CDR3 is made up of 14 amino acids. The V gene's germline CDR1 is PRHDT and CDR2 FYEKMQ (reference sequence). The CDR3 region has the DNA TGTGCCAGCAGCTCCCCGGCGGGAGGAGAGACCCAGTACTTC. This translates into CASSSPAGGETQYF.

This clonotype was seen at least ten times. The chain couples TRBV9 to TRBJ1-3, with no clear D. This CDR3 region has 15 residues. Trimming left V 1 base short and J 4 bases short, with 12 bases between. Germline CDR1 and CDR2: SGDLS and YYNGEE. Here the CDR3 reads CASSVSDVGGNTIYF. CDR3 DNA sequence: TGTGCCAGCAGCGTATCAGACGTCGGCGGAAACACCATATATTTT.

The chain is built from TRBV7-2 and TRBJ1-2; perhaps TRBD1 as D (6 bases). The CDR3 length is 14 residues. V gave up 6 bases and J gave up 8 bases, with 19 bases separating them. CDR1 and CDR2 from the germline V gene are SGHTA and FQGNSA. This chain's CDR3 is CASSRLGGLGGYTF. The CDR3 DNA reads as TGTGCCAGCAGTCGTCTCGGGGGCCTAGGGGGCTACACCTTC.

This clonotype was counted at least ten times. The chain recombines TRBV11-3 with TRBJ2-2, with 13 bases lining up with TRBD2. Germline trimming cut 4 bases from V and 5 bases from J; bases unmatched to any gene: 4. The germline gives CDR1 SGHNT, CDR2 YENEEA. The CDR3 sequence is 16 residues long. As DNA, the CDR3 is TGTGCCAGCAGCTCACGGACTAGCGGGGGAACCGGGGAGCTGTTTTTT. Amino acid sequence: CASSSRTSGGTGELFF.

This clonotype was counted ten times or more. The chain has TRBV27 and TRBJ2-7; TRBD2 matches at 10 bases. The germline V gene has CDR1 MNHEY and CDR2 SMNVEV (reference sequence). This CDR3 has 16 amino acids. V shed 9 bases and J 1 base; nucleotides not matched to a gene: 12. CDR3 in DNA: TGTGCCAGATGCGCTAGCGGGAGAATGGCATCCTACGAGCAGTACTTC. The encoded protein is CARCASGRMASYEQYF.

In this sample, this clonotype turned up many times. J is TRBJ2-2 and V is TRBV11-3; 12 nucleotides agree with TRBD2. With 4 bases clipped from V and 7 bases from J, the junction kept 7 bases outside the gene matches. The CDR3 covers 16 residues. Germline CDR1 is SGHNT and CDR2 is YENEEA. CDR3 DNA: TGTGCCAGCAGCTCCTCCACTAGCGGGGGGAACGGGGAGCTGTTTTTT. It translates to CASSSSTSGGNGELFF. Using reference TRBV11-3 and TRBJ2-2 for the parts outside the CDR3, the full variable domain is EAGVVQSPRYKIIEKKQPVAFWCNPISGHNTLYWYLQNLGQGPELLIRYENEEAVDDSQLPKDRFSAERLKGVDSTLKIQPAELGDSAVYLCASSSSTSGGNGELFFGEGSRLTVL.

This clonotype was observed many times. V and J are TRBV28 and TRBJ1-5; 8 nucleotides agree with TRBD1. Germline lookup yields CDR1 MDHEN and CDR2 SYDVKM. Trimming at V came to 6 bases and at J to 5 bases, leaving 6 bases not matched to a gene. The CDR3 is made up of 14 amino acids. The CDR3 loop is CASRPGTGYQPQHF. As DNA, the CDR3 is TGTGCCAGCAGACCCGGGACAGGTTATCAGCCCCAGCATTTT.

This clonotype was seen at least ten times. The rearrangement links TRBV6-1 to TRBJ1-6; D is undetermined. This CDR3 region has 14 residues. Germline CDR1 MNHNS, CDR2 SASEGT. Trimming removed 5 bases at V and 6 bases at J, with 11 bases between. The CDR3 is CASSQRAFNSPLHF. CDR3 bases: TGTGCCAGCAGTCAAAGGGCCTTTAATTCACCCCTCCACTTT.

With regard to this clonotype: The CDR3 ends on some other residue instead of the conserved phenylalanine or tryptophan, so this is likely a read error. As DNA, the CDR3 is TGTGCCAGCAGCTATGCCGATTGGGGGCACAGGGGGGGGGACACTGAAGCTTTCTCT. Amino acids: CASSYADWGHRGGDTEAFS. This chain joins TRBV5-6 and TRBJ1-1; 8 bases align to TRBD1. Germline assignment: CDR1 SGHDT and CDR2 YYEEEE. With V trimmed by 3 bases and J by 3 bases, 19 bases remained unmatched. This CDR3 contains 19 residues.

In this sample, this clonotype turned up many times. This chain links TRBV4-1 with TRBJ2-5, with D possibly matching TRBD2 (7 bases). There are 18 residues in the CDR3. The V gene lost 0 bases and the J gene lost 2 bases, with 19 bases spanning the gap. CDR1 MGHRA and CDR2 YSYEKL come from the germline V gene. The CDR3 nucleotides read TGCGCCAGCAGCCAAGAAGGGGGGGGTTCGGGCCTACAAGAGACCCAGTACTTC. Translation: CASSQEGGGSGLQETQYF.

Ten or more counts support this clonotype. CDR3 sequence (DNA): TGTGCCAGCAGCCATCACCGGGGCAACCAAGAGACCCAGTACTTC. It specifies CASSHHRGNQETQYF. V is TRBV13 and J is TRBJ2-5; possibly TRBD1 or TRBD2 for D (5 bases each). This CDR3 is built from 15 residues. CDR1 is PRHDT and CDR2 is FYEKMQ in the germline V gene (reference sequence). The V end lost 5 bases, the J end lost 0 bases, and 13 bases lay between the germline ends.

In the case of this clonotype: A clone one base away is much larger, so this may be a read error. The conserved phenylalanine or tryptophan normally closing the CDR3 is absent here, so this likely arose from a read error. CDR3 nucleotide sequence: TGTGCCACCCAGCCGGGACAGGGGGCCCACGAGCAGTACATC. Translation gives CATQPGQGAHEQYI. This rearrangement joins TRBV27 to TRBJ2-7, with 12 nucleotides matching TRBD1. The junction had 9 bases not matched to a gene; V was cut back by 10 bases and J by 5 bases. CDR3 size: 14 residues. Germline lookup yields CDR1 MNHEY and CDR2 SMNVEV (reference sequence).

Ten or more counts support this clonotype. The J gene is TRBJ1-1, the V gene TRBV20-1; the D is unclear. V was shortened by 6 bases and J by 0 bases, with 8 bases between the two germline ends. CDR3 size: 12 residues. Per the germline V gene, CDR1 is DFQATT and CDR2 is SNEGSKA (reference sequence). The CDR3 sequence is CSAEDMNTEAFF. The CDR3 bases are TGCAGTGCCGAAGATATGAACACTGAAGCTTTCTTT.

This clonotype was found many times. The J gene is TRBJ2-2, the V gene TRBV7-2, with TRBD2 matching over 8 bases. The J segment lost 4 bases and the V segment lost 8 bases, leaving 6 bases of the junction unmatched. Germline V lookup: CDR1 SGHTA, CDR2 FQGNSA. The CDR3 extends over 14 amino acids. The CDR3 DNA reads TGTGCCAGCTCCGGGAGGGCCGGCACCGGGGAGCTGTTTTTT. Protein product: CASSGRAGTGELFF.

J is TRBJ2-3 and V is TRBV30; the match to TRBD2 covers 11 bases. With V trimmed by 2 bases and J by 7 bases, 2 bases remained unmatched. The CDR3 sequence is 13 residues long. Germline V gene data show CDR1 as GTSNPN and CDR2 as SVGIG (reference sequence). For the CDR3, the DNA is TGTGCCTGGAGTACTAGCGGGAGTTATACGCAGTATTTT. It yields the protein CAWSTSGSYTQYF.

The chain recombines TRBV24-1 with TRBJ1-5; D not certain. The CDR3 has 12 amino acids. V lost 4 bases to trimming and J lost 8 bases, with 8 bases between them. Per germline, CDR1 KGHDR and CDR2 SFDVKD. The chain's CDR3 is CATSELGEPQHF. The CDR3 region has the DNA TGTGCCACCAGTGAACTCGGTGAGCCCCAGCATTTT.